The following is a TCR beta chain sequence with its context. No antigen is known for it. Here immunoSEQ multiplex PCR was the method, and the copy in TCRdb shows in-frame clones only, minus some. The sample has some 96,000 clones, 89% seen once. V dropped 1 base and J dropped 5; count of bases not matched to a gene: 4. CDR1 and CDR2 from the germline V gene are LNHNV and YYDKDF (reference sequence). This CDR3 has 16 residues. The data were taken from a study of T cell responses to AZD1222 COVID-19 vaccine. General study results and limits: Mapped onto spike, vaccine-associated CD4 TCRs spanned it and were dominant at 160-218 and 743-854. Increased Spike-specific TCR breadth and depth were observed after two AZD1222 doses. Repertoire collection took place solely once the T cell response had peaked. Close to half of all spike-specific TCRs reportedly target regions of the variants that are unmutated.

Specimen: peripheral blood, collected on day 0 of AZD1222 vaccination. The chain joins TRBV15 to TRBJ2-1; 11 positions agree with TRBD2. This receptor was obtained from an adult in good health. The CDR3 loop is CATSRGLAGGDNEQFF. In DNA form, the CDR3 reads TGTGCCACCAGCAGAGGCTTAGCGGGGGGGGACAATGAGCAGTTCTTC.